A single sample gave rise to the 26 T cell receptor beta chains below, sequenced in a study of response to subunit inactivated influenza vaccine (dated by TCRdb to 2016 to 2019). Library creation used RT-PCR. The instrument given in TCRdb is Illumina HiSeq 2500. Starting from the raw public reads, TCRdb applied fastp trimming at Q25, assembled clones with MiXCR and retained in-frame beta chains. Every distinct CDR3 protein forms one entry, paired with its most common genes and DNA. The sample table holds hundreds of thousands of distinct CDR3 sequences, of which roughly 12% were seen once. The leading ten clones occupy more than 8.5% of the sample. The sequences come from PBMCs from blood, collected on the day of vaccination. All receptors come from a man aged 50 to 59 who received an inactivated influenza vaccine. Donor details come from another sample of the same person, matched by shared clones.

This clonotype was detected many times. J is TRBJ2-1 and V is TRBV6-1, with D possibly matching TRBD1 (6 bases). Per germline, CDR1 MNHNS and CDR2 SASEGT. The CDR3 spans 14 residues. The germline V and J ends were trimmed by 6 bases and 1 base, with 10 bases remaining between them. Written as DNA, the CDR3 is TGTGCCAGCAGCCCCAGGGGATCCTACAATGAGCAGTTCTTC. Translation: CASSPRGSYNEQFF.

The rearrangement uses TRBV6-2 or TRBV6-3 and TRBJ1-5, with 7 positions matching TRBD1. Germline V gives CDR1 MNHEY, CDR2 SVGEGT. The J segment lost 6 bases and the V segment lost 7 bases, leaving 21 bases of the junction unmatched. CDR3 size: 18 residues. The CDR3 here is CASTRVGPGTVGSQPQHF. DNA of the CDR3: TGTGCCAGCACGAGAGTGGGTCCGGGGACAGTTGGATCTCAGCCCCAGCATTTT.

The V gene is TRBV12-3 or TRBV12-4, the J gene TRBJ2-7; 8 nucleotides agree with TRBD2. The CDR3 has 14 amino acids. V lost 5 bases and J lost 3; bases outside the gene matches: 6. The CDR3 DNA is TGTGCCAGCAGTGAGCGGGGGACCCTCTACGAGCAGTACTTC. Its translation: CASSERGTLYEQYF.

This clonotype was seen repeatedly, ten times or more. The V and J genes are TRBV10-3 and TRBJ2-5, with TRBD1 as a possible D gene (6 bases). V gave up 0 bases and J gave up 4 bases, with 15 bases separating them. The length of the CDR3 is 16 residues. CDR1 and CDR2 (germline): ENHRY, SYGVKD. The CDR3 nucleotides read TGTGCCATCAGTGAGTCCGGAAGGGGGTATCGAGAGACCCAGTACTTC. Residues: CAISESGRGYRETQYF.

This clonotype was recorded a few times. The chain carries TRBV4-3 and TRBJ2-1; D is unresolved. Per germline, CDR1 LGHNA and CDR2 YSLEER. The V and J ends lost 0 bases and 1 base respectively, with 10 bases between them. The CDR3 contains 16 residues. CDR3 sequence reads: CASSQDPPNSYNEQFF. The DNA for the CDR3 is TGCGCCAGCAGCCAAGATCCACCGAATTCCTACAATGAGCAGTTCTTC.

This clonotype was seen only a few times. The V gene is TRBV12-3 or TRBV12-4, the J gene TRBJ2-7; no clear D. Between the trimmed V and J ends, which lost 4 bases and 7 bases, there was a span of 11 bases. The CDR3 has 12 residues. This chain's CDR3 is CASSSDVREQYF. DNA for the CDR3: TGTGCCAGCAGTTCCGACGTGCGTGAGCAGTACTTC.

This clonotype showed up many times. The chain joins TRBV29-1 to TRBJ2-3; tentatively, D is TRBD1 (6 bases). Germline values: CDR1 SQVTM, CDR2 ANQGSEA. This CDR3 has 13 amino acids. V was cut by 6 bases and J by 2 bases, with 12 bases left in between. This CDR3 is CSVRGRVTDTQYF. CDR3 coding DNA: TGCAGCGTCAGGGGACGAGTCACAGATACGCAGTATTTT.

This clonotype has just a few counts. The chain is built from TRBV6-1 and TRBJ2-3; 15 nucleotides match TRBD2. Germline V CDR1 and CDR2: MNHNS, SASEGT. The V gene end was trimmed by 8 bases and the J gene end by 8 bases; junction bases not matched to a gene: 8. The CDR3 loop spans 15 amino acids. The CDR3 sequence is CASLGTSGGRGTQYF. CDR3 coding DNA: TGTGCCAGCTTAGGGACTAGCGGGGGGAGAGGTACGCAGTATTTT.

V gene TRBV9 combines with J gene TRBJ2-3; unclear D gene. Germline CDR1 and CDR2: SGDLS and YYNGEE. The CDR3 sequence is 14 residues long. V was clipped by 2 bases and J by 0 bases, with 7 bases between them. DNA for the CDR3: TGTGCCAGCAGCGTCACACAAAGCACAGATACGCAGTATTTT. This gives the protein CASSVTQSTDTQYF.

This clonotype was seen more than once but under ten times. The chain is built from TRBV12-3 or TRBV12-4 and TRBJ1-5, with D perhaps matching TRBD1 (6 bases). The CDR3 runs to 17 residues. Trimming pared 1 base from V and 2 bases from J, leaving 15 bases between. CDR3 sequence: CASSLDPAGGGNQPQHF. The CDR3 DNA is TGTGCCAGCAGTTTAGATCCGGCGGGGGGCGGCAATCAGCCCCAGCATTTT.

Comment on this clonotype: The junction differs from germline at one of its ends, possibly a read error. The rearrangement joins TRBV28 to TRBJ2-1; 12 bases fit TRBD2. The V gene's germline CDR1 is MDHEN and CDR2 SYDVKM. The CDR3 consists of 19 residues. The CDR3 loop reads CASRLWRARTSGDPNEQFF. The CDR3 DNA reads as TGTGCCAGCAGATTATGGAGGGCCCGGACTAGCGGGGACCCCAATGAGCAGTTCTTC.

The chain is built from TRBV7-4 and TRBJ2-1; 14 bases agree with TRBD2. The CDR3 is made up of 17 amino acids. The germline gives CDR1 SGHVT, CDR2 SQSDAQ. The trim removed 5 bases at V and 12 bases at J, leaving 15 bases unmatched. The CDR3 DNA reads as TGTGCCAGCAGCCCCAAAAGCACCGGGACTAGCGGGAGCGTGCAGTTCTTC. Its translation is CASSPKSTGTSGSVQFF.

This clonotype was detected many times. V is TRBV7-3 and J is TRBJ2-2; 16 bases map to TRBD2. This CDR3 contains 18 residues. Germline lookup yields CDR1 SGHTA and CDR2 FQGTGA. V lost 5 bases to trimming and J lost 7 bases; unmatched junction nucleotides: 10. Here the CDR3 reads CASSPGTSGRARSGELFF. The CDR3 nucleotides read TGTGCCAGCAGCCCAGGGACTAGCGGGAGGGCCCGAAGCGGGGAGCTGTTTTTT.

The gene calls are TRBV11-2 and TRBJ2-7, with 7 bases identical to TRBD1. Germline V lookup: CDR1 SGHAT, CDR2 FQNNGV. Losses at the gene ends were 5 bases for V and 1 base for J; bases not matched to a gene: 5. The CDR3 loop spans 14 amino acids. The CDR3 coding sequence is TGTGCCAGCAGCCCCCAACAGGGGTCCTACGAGCAGTACTTC. It specifies CASSPQQGSYEQYF.

This clonotype showed up just a few times. The chain couples TRBV4-1 to TRBJ2-1; 7 nucleotides align to TRBD2. The CDR3 has 14 residues. Germline lookup yields CDR1 MGHRA and CDR2 YSYEKL. With 6 bases clipped from V and 9 bases from J, the junction kept 11 bases outside the gene matches. CDR3 bases: TGCGCCAGCAGGATAGGACTAGAATTGGGTGAGCAGTTCTTC. Protein product: CASRIGLELGEQFF.

This clonotype was observed at least ten times. V usage is TRBV29-1 and J usage is TRBJ2-1; D call uncertain. Germline V gene data show CDR1 as SQVTM and CDR2 as ANQGSEA. The CDR3 spans 12 residues. Trimming removed 6 bases at V and 0 bases at J, with 6 bases between. CDR3: CSVQTSYNEQFF. As DNA, the CDR3 is TGCAGCGTCCAGACCTCCTACAATGAGCAGTTCTTC.

This clonotype was counted at least ten times. This chain uses TRBV27 with TRBJ2-7; 7 bases fit TRBD1. The CDR3 is 17 amino acids. The V and J ends lost 3 bases and 2 bases, in that order; junction bases with no gene match: 13. Germline-derived CDR1 and CDR2 are MNHEY and SMNVEV (reference sequence). The CDR3 sequence is CASSFSLVGQAPYEQYF. CDR3 DNA: TGTGCCAGCAGTTTTTCTTTAGTCGGACAGGCCCCCTACGAGCAGTACTTC.

The chain combines TRBV12-3 or TRBV12-4 with TRBJ1-6, with D possibly being TRBD1 (5 bases). With 1 base removed from V and 7 bases from J, the gap between germline ends came to 8 bases. CDR3 length equals 14 residues. The CDR3 spells CASSLGGRNSPLHF. CDR3 nucleotides: TGTGCCAGCAGTTTAGGGGGACGAAATTCACCCCTCCACTTT.

This clonotype was recorded a few times. The genes are TRBV12-3 or TRBV12-4 and TRBJ2-7; 7 nucleotides align to TRBD2. The CDR3 is 12 amino acids. V shed 5 bases, J shed 7 bases, and the junction held 5 bases outside the gene matches. CDR3: CASSQALAEQYF. The CDR3 DNA reads as TGTGCCAGCAGTCAGGCACTAGCGGAGCAGTACTTC.

The chain has TRBV10-3 and TRBJ2-3; D is possibly TRBD1 or TRBD2 (5 bases each). CDR3 size: 18 residues. The V gene's germline CDR1 is ENHRY and CDR2 SYGVKD. With 0 bases removed from V and 3 bases from J, the gap between germline ends came to 19 bases. CDR3 region: CAISESAGAPVETDTQYF. CDR3 DNA: TGTGCCATCAGTGAGTCCGCCGGGGCTCCCGTGGAGACAGATACGCAGTATTTT.

This rearrangement joins TRBV19 to TRBJ2-5; TRBD2 aligns across 15 bases. The germline V gene encodes CDR1 LNHDA and CDR2 SQIVND (reference sequence). This CDR3 is 16 amino acids long. With V trimmed by 3 bases and J by 2 bases, 1 base remained unmatched. The CDR3 loop reads CASSIGTSGGQETQYF. As DNA, the CDR3 is TGTGCCAGTAGTATTGGGACTAGCGGGGGGCAAGAGACCCAGTACTTC.

This clonotype occurred many times. The genes are TRBV3-1 and TRBJ2-1; 7 nucleotides line up with TRBD2. The CDR3 extends over 13 amino acids. The germline V gene encodes CDR1 LGHDT and CDR2 YNNKEL (reference sequence). V shed 6 bases and J 9 bases; nucleotides not matched to a gene: 8. As DNA, the CDR3 is TGTGCCAGCAGAACTGGGACTAACGGTGAGCAGTTCTTC. This codes for CASRTGTNGEQFF.

This clonotype has just a few counts. The V call is TRBV5-6, the J call TRBJ1-2; D ambiguous. The CDR3 consists of 17 residues. Trimming left V 0 bases short and J 0 bases short, with 15 bases between. Germline V gives CDR1 SGHDT, CDR2 YYEEEE. CDR3 nucleotide sequence: TGTGCCAGCAGCTTGGAGTCACGGCTACCTTCTAACTATGGCTACACCTTC. This sequence encodes CASSLESRLPSNYGYTF.

The chain uses TRBV24-1 and TRBJ2-5; D is perhaps TRBD2 (5 bases). V was clipped by 4 bases and J by 6 bases, with 14 bases between them. This CDR3 spans 14 amino acids. Germline lookup yields CDR1 KGHDR and CDR2 SFDVKD. The CDR3 DNA reads TGTGCCACCAGTGAACGCGGCGGGCAAAAGACCCAGTACTTC. Translated: CATSERGGQKTQYF.

This clonotype was found a few times. V usage is TRBV25-1 and J usage is TRBJ2-1; D not resolved. The germline V gene encodes CDR1 MGHDK and CDR2 SYGVNS. The V end was cut by 1 base, the J end by 1 base, with 14 bases between. The CDR3 contains 17 residues. CDR3 loop: CASSELSSIGSYNEQFF. The CDR3, as DNA: TGTGCCAGCAGTGAATTAAGCTCTATCGGGTCCTACAATGAGCAGTTCTTC. The entire variable domain, with the rest obtained from reference TRBV25-1 and TRBJ2-1, is as follows: EADIYQTPRYLVIGTGKKITLECSQTMGHDKMYWYQQDPGMELHLIHYSYGVNSTEKGDLSSESTVSRIRTEHFPLTLESARPSHTSQYLCASSELSSIGSYNEQFFGPGTRLTVL.

This clonotype was counted between two and nine times. The rearrangement uses TRBV5-6 and TRBJ2-2; tentative D call: TRBD1 (5 bases). The CDR3 consists of 15 residues. Between the trimmed V and J ends, which lost 5 bases and 5 bases, there was a span of 16 bases. Germline CDR1 SGHDT, CDR2 YYEEEE. CDR3 sequence reads: CASREQGPRTGELFF. CDR3 nucleotides: TGTGCCAGCAGGGAGCAGGGCCCCCGTACCGGGGAGCTGTTTTTT.